The 21 T cell receptor beta chains below were found in one sample sequenced in a study of beta chain features in type 1 diabetes. Overall study results and limits: Shorter TCRB CDR3s, moderately but significantly so, were found in Type 1 diabetes patients in all four CD4+ subsets.

What these receptors recognize is not known. The isolated RNA, all of it, was reverse transcribed, so expressed TCRB transcripts were what got sequenced. Using immunoSEQ multiplex PCR, the repertoire was profiled, and TCRdb retains in-frame clones only, with some absent. In the table there are about 22,000 clones, around 57% of which are singletons. The sample was stem cell memory CD4+ T cells from blood. The receptors originated from a young man with type 1 diabetes.

The chain combines TRBV2 with TRBJ2-1; 7 bases align to TRBD2. The CDR3 has 13 amino acids. Germline V gives CDR1 SNHLY, CDR2 FYNNEI. The ends lost 6 bases at V and 10 bases at J; junction bases unmatched: 9. The chain's CDR3 is CASRAGAPHEQFF. DNA for the CDR3: TGTGCCAGCAGGGCGGGAGCCCCCCACGAGCAGTTCTTC. Variable domain in full (rest from reference TRBV2 and TRBJ2-1): EPEVTQTPSHQVTQMGQEVILRCVPISNHLYFYWYRQILGQKVEFLVSFYNNEISEKSEIFDDQFSVERPDGSNFTLKIRSTKLEDSAMYFCASRAGAPHEQFFGPGTRLTVL.

The gene calls are TRBV7-6 and TRBJ2-1, with TRBD2 matching 10 bases. Germline values: CDR1 SGHVS, CDR2 FNYEAQ. CDR3 length: 16 amino acids. V gave up 4 bases and J gave up 0 bases; unmatched junction bases: 3. In DNA, the CDR3 is TGTGCCAGCAGCTCCTCTAGCGGGGGCTCCTACAATGAGCAGTTCTTC. It translates to CASSSSSGGSYNEQFF.

J is TRBJ1-2 and V is TRBV7-8, with D uncertain. Germline-derived CDR1 and CDR2 are SGHVS and FQNEAQ. The CDR3 is made up of 17 amino acids. Trimming stripped 2 bases from V and 1 base from J, with 17 bases between. DNA of the CDR3: TGTGCCAGCAGCTTATATGCCGCCGGAGAAGTTAACTATGGCTACACCTTC. Its translation: CASSLYAAGEVNYGYTF. The entire variable domain, with the rest obtained from reference TRBV7-8 and TRBJ1-2, is as follows: GAGVSQSPRYKVAKRGQDVALRCDPISGHVSLFWYQQALGQGPEFLTYFQNEAQLDKSGLPSDRFFAERPEGSVSTLKIQRTQQEDSAVYLCASSLYAAGEVNYGYTFGSGTRLTVV.

The rearrangement uses TRBV19 and TRBJ1-2; 7 bases are a match to TRBD1. Per germline, CDR1 LNHDA and CDR2 SQIVND (reference sequence). The CDR3 has 13 residues. V gave up 5 bases and J gave up 2 bases; unmatched junction bases: 2. The CDR3 protein is CASSATGNYGYTF. CDR3 sequence (DNA): TGTGCCAGTAGTGCGACAGGGAACTATGGCTACACCTTC. Complete variable domain (other parts from reference TRBV19 and TRBJ1-2): DGGITQSPKYLFRKEGQNVTLSCEQNLNHDAMYWYRQDPGQGLRLIYYSQIVNDFQKGDIAEGYSVSREKKESFPLTVTSAQKNPTAFYLCASSATGNYGYTFGSGTRLTVV.

Written as DNA, the CDR3 is TGCAGTGGAGGCGGGAGCAATGAGCAGTTCTTC. Translating it yields CSGGGSNEQFF. The V and J genes are TRBV20-1 and TRBJ2-1, with 7 nucleotides matching TRBD2. V dropped 7 bases and J dropped 6; count of bases not matched to a gene: 3. The CDR3 covers 11 residues. Germline V gene sequence: CDR1 DFQATT, CDR2 SNEGSKA (reference sequence).

This sequence joins TRBV7-6 and TRBJ1-4; 8 nucleotides agree with TRBD1. From germline, CDR1 is SGHVS and CDR2 FNYEAQ. CDR3 length: 13 residues. Germline trimming cut 8 bases from V and 8 bases from J; bases unmatched to any gene: 7. CDR3 sequence reads: CASSTGAVEKLFF. The CDR3 DNA reads TGTGCCAGCTCGACAGGGGCGGTAGAAAAACTGTTTTTT.

The V gene is TRBV7-9, the J gene TRBJ1-2; maybe TRBD1 (5 bases). V gave up 5 bases and J gave up 4 bases, with 23 bases separating them. Per germline, CDR1 SEHNR and CDR2 FQNEAQ (reference sequence). The CDR3 spans 17 residues. This chain's CDR3 is CASSPGGWGRKVYGYTF. The DNA of the CDR3 is TGTGCCAGCAGCCCCGGAGGGTGGGGCAGGAAGGTCTATGGCTACACCTTC.

The chain has TRBV11-2 and TRBJ2-1; a weak D match, TRBD2 (7 bases). The CDR3 consists of 15 residues. Germline V lookup: CDR1 SGHAT, CDR2 FQNNGV. V shed 1 base and J shed 3 bases, with 10 bases lying between them. The CDR3 sequence is CASSLVGGHYNEQFF. Here the CDR3 DNA reads TGTGCCAGCAGCTTAGTGGGGGGGCACTACAATGAGCAGTTCTTC.

The chain employs TRBV21-1 and TRBJ2-5; TRBD1 is the table's D call, not checked against the DNA. TRBV21-1 is a pseudogene. This CDR3 spans 12 amino acids. DNA of the CDR3: TGTGCCAGCAGGACAGGTCGGGAGACCCAGTACTTC. Translation gives CASRTGRETQYF.

The CDR3 is CATSRLSPGYEAFF. DNA for the CDR3: TGTGCCACCAGCAGACTCTCTCCGGGATATGAAGCTTTCTTT. The J gene is TRBJ1-1, the V gene TRBV15; D is uncertain. The CDR3 consists of 14 residues. Germline-derived CDR1 and CDR2 are LNHNV and YYDKDF (reference sequence). V was cut by 2 bases and J by 7 bases, with 14 bases left in between.

V and J are TRBV7-2 and TRBJ2-2, with 12 nucleotides matching TRBD2. Germline V gives CDR1 SGHTA, CDR2 FQGNSA. The V segment lost 3 bases and the J segment 4 bases; nucleotides outside the gene matches: 6. The CDR3 is made up of 17 amino acids. CDR3: CASSFRTSGDLTGELFF. DNA of the CDR3: TGTGCCAGCAGCTTCCGGACTAGCGGGGATCTCACCGGGGAGCTGTTTTTT.

This clone was seen a few times. The V call is TRBV30, the J call TRBJ1-2; TRBD1 matches 10 bases. The CDR3 totals 15 residues. Germline V gives CDR1 GTSNPN, CDR2 SVGIG (reference sequence). With V trimmed by 2 bases and J by 4 bases, 7 bases remained unmatched. CDR3 amino acids: CAWSRGTGVVYGYTF. CDR3 coding DNA: TGTGCCTGGAGTCGGGGGACAGGGGTTGTCTATGGCTACACCTTC.

This chain joins TRBV7-9 and TRBJ2-3, with TRBD2 identical over 7 bases. The trim removed 1 base at V and 2 bases at J, leaving 3 bases unmatched. CDR1 is SEHNR, CDR2 FQNEAQ, per germline (reference sequence). CDR3 length: 15 amino acids. CDR3 in DNA: TGTGCCAGCAGCTTAGAGCGGGGCTTCACAGATACGCAGTATTTT. Protein sequence: CASSLERGFTDTQYF.

This clone was counted only a few times. This chain uses TRBV4-1 with TRBJ2-7, with D tentatively TRBD1 (7 bases). V lost 3 bases to trimming and J lost 0 bases, with 12 bases between them. The CDR3 has 15 residues. The V gene's germline CDR1 is MGHRA and CDR2 YSYEKL. CDR3 residues: CASSHGRDSSYEQYF. Written as DNA, the CDR3 is TGCGCCAGCAGCCACGGGCGGGACAGCTCCTACGAGCAGTACTTC.

The chain uses TRBV11-2 and TRBJ2-1, with 11 bases that match TRBD2. V trimming: 4 bases; J trimming: 10 bases; junction bases outside the gene matches: 12. The CDR3 runs 16 residues. Germline CDR1 is SGHAT and CDR2 is FQNNGV. The CDR3 sequence: CASSSHIAGGSREQFF. For the CDR3, the DNA is TGTGCCAGCAGCTCACATATAGCGGGAGGGTCTCGAGAGCAGTTCTTC.

This clone occurred a few times. The V and J genes are TRBV21-1 and TRBJ2-7; the table's TRBD2 call for D was not verified on the DNA. TRBV21-1 is recorded as a pseudogene. This CDR3 comprises 16 residues. CDR3 residues: CASIFTAGGASYEQYF. The CDR3, as DNA: TGTGCCAGCATCTTTACGGCGGGGGGCGCGTCCTACGAGCAGTACTTC.

This clone has more than one count but fewer than ten. The chain is built from TRBV25-1 and TRBJ1-1; no firm D call. CDR1 is MGHDK and CDR2 is SYGVNS in the germline V gene. V lost 7 bases to trimming and J lost 2 bases, with 8 bases between them. The CDR3 totals 12 residues. Here the CDR3 reads CASKGANTEAFF. The CDR3 DNA reads TGTGCCAGCAAAGGAGCTAACACTGAAGCTTTCTTT. Filled out from reference TRBV25-1 and TRBJ1-1, the complete variable domain reads EADIYQTPRYLVIGTGKKITLECSQTMGHDKMYWYQQDPGMELHLIHYSYGVNSTEKGDLSSESTVSRIRTEHFPLTLESARPSHTSQYLCASKGANTEAFFGQGTRLTVV.

V gene TRBV18 combines with J gene TRBJ2-7; TRBD2 aligns across 11 bases. J lost 4 bases, V lost 1 base, and 0 bases had no gene match. Looked up from germline, CDR1 is KGHSH and CDR2 is LQKENI. The CDR3 contains 14 residues. Here the CDR3 DNA reads TGTGCCAGCTCACCACGGACTAGCGGGTACGAGCAGTACTTC. The encoded protein is CASSPRTSGYEQYF.

This clone has just a few counts. This chain joins TRBV7-9 and TRBJ1-5; 7 bases align to TRBD1. In germline, CDR1 is SEHNR, CDR2 FQNEAQ (reference sequence). Trimming at V came to 6 bases and at J to 4 bases, leaving 9 bases not matched to a gene. The CDR3 loop spans 15 amino acids. In DNA, the CDR3 is TGTGCCAGCAGTCCACCGGGACAGATGAATCAGCCCCAGCATTTT. This translates into CASSPPGQMNQPQHF.

The chain has TRBV6-5 and TRBJ1-2; TRBD1 might be the D (6 bases). The CDR3 sequence is 13 residues long. The V end was cut by 4 bases, the J end by 7 bases, with 13 bases between. Germline V gives CDR1 MNHEY, CDR2 SVGAGI. As DNA, the CDR3 is TGTGCCAGCAGTTCTCCGTCAGGGGCTGGCTACACCTTC. Protein product: CASSSPSGAGYTF.

The CDR3 region is CASSQGSAYSYEQYF. CDR3 nucleotides: TGTGCCAGCAGCCAAGGAAGCGCATACTCCTACGAGCAGTACTTC. The chain uses TRBV14 and TRBJ2-7, with D unresolved. Germline CDR1 is SGHDN and CDR2 is FVKESK. Trimming stripped 1 base from V and 0 bases from J, with 10 bases between. This CDR3 has 15 amino acids.